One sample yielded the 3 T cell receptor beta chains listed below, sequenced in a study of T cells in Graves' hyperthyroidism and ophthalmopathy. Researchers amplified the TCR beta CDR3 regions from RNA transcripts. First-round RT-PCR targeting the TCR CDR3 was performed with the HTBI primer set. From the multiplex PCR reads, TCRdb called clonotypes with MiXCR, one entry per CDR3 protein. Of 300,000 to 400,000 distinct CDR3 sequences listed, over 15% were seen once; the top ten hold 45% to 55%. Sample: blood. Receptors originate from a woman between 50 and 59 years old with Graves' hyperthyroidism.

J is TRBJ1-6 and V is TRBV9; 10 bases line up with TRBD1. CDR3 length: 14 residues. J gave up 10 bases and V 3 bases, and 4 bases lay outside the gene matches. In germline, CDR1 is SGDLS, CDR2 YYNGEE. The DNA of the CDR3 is TGTGCCAGCAGCGGCTCGGGACAGGGGTCACCCCTCCACTTT. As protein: CASSGSGQGSPLHF.

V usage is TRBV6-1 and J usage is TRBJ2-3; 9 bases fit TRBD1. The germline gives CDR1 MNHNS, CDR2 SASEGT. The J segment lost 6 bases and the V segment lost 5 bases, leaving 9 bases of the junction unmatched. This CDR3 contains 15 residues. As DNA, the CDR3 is TGTGCCAGCAGTTACGCGGGACAGGGTGCGGATACGCAGTATTTT. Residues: CASSYAGQGADTQYF.

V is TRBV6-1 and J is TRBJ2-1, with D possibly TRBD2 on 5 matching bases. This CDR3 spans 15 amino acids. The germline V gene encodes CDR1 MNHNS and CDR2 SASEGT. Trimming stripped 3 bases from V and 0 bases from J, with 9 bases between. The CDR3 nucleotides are TGTGCCAGCAGTGATGACGGGAACTCCTACAATGAGCAGTTCTTC. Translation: CASSDDGNSYNEQFF.